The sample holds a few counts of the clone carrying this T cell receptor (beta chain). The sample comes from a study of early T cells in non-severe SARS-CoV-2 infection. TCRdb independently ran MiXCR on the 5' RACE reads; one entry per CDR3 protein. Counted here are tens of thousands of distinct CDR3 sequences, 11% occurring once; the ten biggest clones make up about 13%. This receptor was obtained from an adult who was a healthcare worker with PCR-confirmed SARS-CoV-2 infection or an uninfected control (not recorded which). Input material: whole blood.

CDR3 DNA: TGTGCCAGCAGTGAACTAGCGGGAAGTTACAATGAGCAGTTCTTC. It yields the protein CASSELAGSYNEQFF. The V call is TRBV2, the J call TRBJ2-1; 9 positions match TRBD2. The CDR3 is 15 residues long. V shed 2 bases and J 4 bases; nucleotides not matched to a gene: 3. Germline values: CDR1 SNHLY, CDR2 FYNNEI.